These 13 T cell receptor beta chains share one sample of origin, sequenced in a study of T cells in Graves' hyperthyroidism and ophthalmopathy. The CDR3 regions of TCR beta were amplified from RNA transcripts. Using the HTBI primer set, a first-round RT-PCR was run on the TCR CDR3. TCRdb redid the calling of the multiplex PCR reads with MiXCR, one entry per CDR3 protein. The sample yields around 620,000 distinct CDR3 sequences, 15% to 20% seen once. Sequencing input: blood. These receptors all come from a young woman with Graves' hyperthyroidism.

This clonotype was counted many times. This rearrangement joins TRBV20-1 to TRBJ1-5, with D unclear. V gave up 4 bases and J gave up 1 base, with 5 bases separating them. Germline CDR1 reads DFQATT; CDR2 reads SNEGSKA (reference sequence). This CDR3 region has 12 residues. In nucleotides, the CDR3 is TGCAGTGCTATACGGAGCAATCAGCCCCAGCATTTT. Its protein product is CSAIRSNQPQHF.

The CDR3 is CASSSTGRGGYTF. The CDR3 region has the DNA TGTGCCAGCAGCTCAACAGGGCGGGGTGGCTACACCTTC. The chain joins TRBV7-3 to TRBJ1-2; possible D gene TRBD1, 6 bases. V lost 4 bases to trimming and J lost 7 bases, with 13 bases between them. CDR3 size: 13 residues. The germline V gene encodes CDR1 SGHTA and CDR2 FQGTGA.

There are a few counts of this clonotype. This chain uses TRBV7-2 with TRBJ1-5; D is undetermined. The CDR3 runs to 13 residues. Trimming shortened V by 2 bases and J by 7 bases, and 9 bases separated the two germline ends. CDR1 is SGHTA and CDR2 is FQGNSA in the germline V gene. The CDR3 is CASSLTVEQPQHF. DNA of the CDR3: TGTGCCAGCAGCTTAACGGTGGAACAGCCCCAGCATTTT.

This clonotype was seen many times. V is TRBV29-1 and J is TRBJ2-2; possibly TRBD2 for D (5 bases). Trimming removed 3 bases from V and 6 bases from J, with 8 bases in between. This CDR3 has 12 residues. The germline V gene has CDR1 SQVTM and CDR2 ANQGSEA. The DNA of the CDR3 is TGCAGCGTTGAGTTGGACTCCGGGGAGCTGTTTTTT. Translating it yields CSVELDSGELFF.

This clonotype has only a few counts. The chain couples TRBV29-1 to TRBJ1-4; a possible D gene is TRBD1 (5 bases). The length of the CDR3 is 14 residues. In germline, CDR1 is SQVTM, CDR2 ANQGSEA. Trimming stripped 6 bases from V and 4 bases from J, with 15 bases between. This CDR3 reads CSVGVEGINEKLFF. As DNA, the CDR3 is TGCAGCGTGGGGGTCGAGGGTATTAATGAAAAACTGTTTTTT. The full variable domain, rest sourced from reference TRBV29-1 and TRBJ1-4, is SAVISQKPSRDICQRGTSLTIQCQVDSQVTMMFWYRQQPGQSLTLIATANQGSEATYESGFVIDKFPISRPNLTFSTLTVSNMSPEDSSIYLCSVGVEGINEKLFFGSGTQLSVL.

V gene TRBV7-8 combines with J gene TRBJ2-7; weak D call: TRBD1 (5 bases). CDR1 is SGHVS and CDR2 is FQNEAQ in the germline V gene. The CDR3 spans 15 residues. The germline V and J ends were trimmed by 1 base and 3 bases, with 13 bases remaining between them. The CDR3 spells CASSLVLGVVYEQYF. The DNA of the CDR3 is TGTGCCAGCAGCTTAGTTCTAGGGGTGGTCTACGAGCAGTACTTC.

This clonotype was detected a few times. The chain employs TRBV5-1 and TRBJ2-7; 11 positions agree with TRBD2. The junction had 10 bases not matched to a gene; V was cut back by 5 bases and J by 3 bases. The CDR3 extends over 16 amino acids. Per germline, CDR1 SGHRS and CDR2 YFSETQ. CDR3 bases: TGCGCCAGCAGACCACAACCCACTAGCGGGAGCTACGAGCAGTACTTC. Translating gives CASRPQPTSGSYEQYF.

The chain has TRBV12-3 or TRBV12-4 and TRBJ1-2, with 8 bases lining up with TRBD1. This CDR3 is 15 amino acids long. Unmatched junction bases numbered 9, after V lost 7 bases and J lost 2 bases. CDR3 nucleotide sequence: TGTGCCAGCACCCTATACAGGGGGGTAAACTATGGCTACACCTTC. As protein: CASTLYRGVNYGYTF.

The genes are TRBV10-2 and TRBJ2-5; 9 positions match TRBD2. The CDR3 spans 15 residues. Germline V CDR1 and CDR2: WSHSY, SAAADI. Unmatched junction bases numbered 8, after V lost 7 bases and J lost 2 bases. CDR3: CASTQTSGLQETQYF. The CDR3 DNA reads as TGCGCCAGCACTCAGACTAGCGGACTACAAGAGACCCAGTACTTC.

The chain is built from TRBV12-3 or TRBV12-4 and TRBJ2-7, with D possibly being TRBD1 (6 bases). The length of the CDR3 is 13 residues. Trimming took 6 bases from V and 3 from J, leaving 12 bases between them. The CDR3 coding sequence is TGTGCCAGCAGATACGGGACAATCTACGAGCAGTACTTC. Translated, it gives CASRYGTIYEQYF.

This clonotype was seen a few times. The CDR3 DNA reads TGCGCCAGCAGCTCCTCTCTAAGCTCCTACAATGAGCAGTTCTTC. Translating it yields CASSSSLSSYNEQFF. The J gene is TRBJ2-1, the V gene TRBV4-1; D is uncertain. This CDR3 is 15 amino acids long. V lost 5 bases to trimming and J lost 0 bases, with 11 bases between them. Germline V lookup: CDR1 MGHRA, CDR2 YSYEKL.

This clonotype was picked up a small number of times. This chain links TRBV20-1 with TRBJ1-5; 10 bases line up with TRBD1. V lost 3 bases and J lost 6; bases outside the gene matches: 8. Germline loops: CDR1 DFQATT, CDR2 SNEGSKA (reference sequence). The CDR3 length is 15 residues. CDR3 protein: CSASRQGAPSQPQHF. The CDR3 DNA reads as TGCAGTGCTAGCCGACAGGGGGCGCCGAGTCAGCCCCAGCATTTT.

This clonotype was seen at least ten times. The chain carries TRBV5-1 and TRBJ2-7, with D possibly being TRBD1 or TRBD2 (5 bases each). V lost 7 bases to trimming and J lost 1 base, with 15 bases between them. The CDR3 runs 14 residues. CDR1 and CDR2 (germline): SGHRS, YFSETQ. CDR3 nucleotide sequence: TGCGCCAGCCAAACGACAGAGGGGTCCTACGAGCAGTACTTC. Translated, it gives CASQTTEGSYEQYF.